The next 21 T cell receptor beta chains were all read from a single sample in a study of T cell repertoires in cytomegalovirus infection. TCRdb re-called the reads through MiXCR, storing one row per CDR3 protein. Of some 800,000 distinct CDR3 sequences listed, 30% to 35% are singletons. For these receptors, no antigen is known. The material sequenced was cultured CD8+ T cells from PBMCs, taken from culture after CMV antigen stimulation. The receptor set was obtained from a human donor in good health (CMV status not recorded). Some clones in this sample may be carry-over from other donors' samples.

The chain recombines TRBV5-3 with TRBJ2-7; TRBD2 agrees at 9 bases. TRBV5-3 is flagged as an ORF with uncertain function. Trimming cost V 8 bases and J 6 bases; bases outside gene matches: 12. CDR3 length: 14 residues. The chain's CDR3 is CASSVASGDCEQYF. In DNA form, the CDR3 reads TGTGCCAGCAGCGTCGCTAGCGGGGATTGCGAGCAGTACTTC.

This clonotype occurred many times. V usage is TRBV2 and J usage is TRBJ2-1, with D hard to call. Germline CDR1 reads SNHLY; CDR2 reads FYNNEI. CDR3 length: 15 residues. Trimming took 7 bases from V and 0 from J, leaving 13 bases between them. CDR3 region: CASTTGTSSYNEQFF. CDR3 in DNA: TGTGCCAGCACGACGGGTACGAGCTCCTACAATGAGCAGTTCTTC. The full variable domain, rest sourced from reference TRBV2 and TRBJ2-1, is EPEVTQTPSHQVTQMGQEVILRCVPISNHLYFYWYRQILGQKVEFLVSFYNNEISEKSEIFDDQFSVERPDGSNFTLKIRSTKLEDSAMYFCASTTGTSSYNEQFFGPGTRLTVL.

V is TRBV4-1 and J is TRBJ1-5, with TRBD1 identical over 8 bases. Unmatched junction bases numbered 5, after V lost 1 base and J lost 6 bases. CDR3 length: 15 amino acids. CDR1 MGHRA and CDR2 YSYEKL come from the germline V gene. CDR3 sequence: CASSQGDRFSQPQHF. The CDR3 DNA sequence: TGCGCCAGCAGCCAAGGGGACAGGTTCTCTCAGCCCCAGCATTTT.

The rearrangement uses TRBV7-2 and TRBJ1-2; D is perhaps TRBD1 (5 bases). The CDR3 loop spans 15 amino acids. The germline V and J ends were trimmed by 5 bases and 4 bases, with 17 bases remaining between them. Germline V gene data show CDR1 as SGHTA and CDR2 as FQGNSA. CDR3 amino acids: CASSTGTQALYGYTF. The CDR3 DNA sequence: TGTGCCAGCAGCACCGGGACCCAAGCCCTCTATGGCTACACCTTC.

The J gene is TRBJ2-7, the V gene TRBV7-6, with 11 bases lining up with TRBD1. CDR3 length: 16 residues. The germline V gene encodes CDR1 SGHVS and CDR2 FNYEAQ. J lost 2 bases, V lost 8 bases, and 11 bases had no gene match. As DNA, the CDR3 is TGTGCCAGCGGTCTCCGGGGGGGACAGGGGGCCTACGAGCAGTACTTC. This codes for CASGLRGGQGAYEQYF.

V and J are TRBV7-6 and TRBJ1-1, with TRBD1 matching 11 bases. V lost 1 base and J lost 7; bases outside the gene matches: 11. The CDR3 totals 17 residues. Germline CDR1 reads SGHVS; CDR2 reads FNYEAQ. CDR3 coding DNA: TGTGCCAGCAGCTTAGGGGACCTCCGGGACAGGGGGGTTGAAGCTTTCTTT. It codes for CASSLGDLRDRGVEAFF.

CDR3 region: CSASDTLKLSYEQYV. The DNA for the CDR3 is TGCAGTGCTTCCGACACTCTCAAACTCTCCTACGAGCAGTACGTC. J is TRBJ2-7 and V is TRBV20-1, with D uncertain. V was cut by 5 bases and J by 0 bases, with 17 bases left in between. The CDR3 runs to 15 residues. Germline V gene data show CDR1 as DFQATT and CDR2 as SNEGSKA (reference sequence).

The J gene is TRBJ2-3, the V gene TRBV5-1; 10 positions match TRBD1. Germline CDR1 and CDR2: SGHRS and YFSETQ. V trimming: 3 bases; J trimming: 1 base; junction bases outside the gene matches: 8. The CDR3 spans 17 residues. The CDR3 nucleotides read TGCGCCAGCAGCTGGAGACAGGGGGCTGATGGCACAGATACGCAGTATTTT. Protein sequence: CASSWRQGADGTDTQYF. The whole variable domain, filled in from reference TRBV5-1 and TRBJ2-3, reads KAGVTQTPRYLIKTRGQQVTLSCSPISGHRSVSWYQQTPGQGLQFLFEYFSETQRNKGNFPGRFSGRQFSNSRSEMNVSTLELGDSALYLCASSWRQGADGTDTQYFGPGTRLTVL.

This clonotype was picked up a small number of times. This chain uses TRBV11-2 with TRBJ2-1; 7 bases line up with TRBD2. V was clipped by 7 bases and J by 5 bases; unmatched bases: 8. Germline-derived CDR1 and CDR2 are SGHAT and FQNNGV. The CDR3 is made up of 14 amino acids. CDR3 loop: CASTRDYVNNEQFF. CDR3 bases: TGTGCCAGCACCCGGGACTACGTAAACAATGAGCAGTTCTTC.

A few counts support this clonotype. The CDR3 DNA is TGCAGTGCTAGAGATGGAAGGCTAGCTGTATCCTACAATGAGCAGTTCTTC. Its translation: CSARDGRLAVSYNEQFF. This chain joins TRBV20-1 and TRBJ2-1; D is perhaps TRBD2 (5 bases). Germline lookup yields CDR1 DFQATT and CDR2 SNEGSKA (reference sequence). The germline V and J ends were trimmed by 0 bases and 1 base, with 16 bases remaining between them. CDR3 length: 17 residues.

The sample holds many counts of this clonotype. The chain combines TRBV7-6 with TRBJ1-1; D might be TRBD1 (5 bases). CDR3 length: 13 residues. Germline loops: CDR1 SGHVS, CDR2 FNYEAQ. Trimming took 5 bases from V and 1 from J, leaving 8 bases between them. CDR3 sequence (DNA): TGTGCCAGCAGCCGACAGTGGAACACTGAAGCTTTCTTT. Amino acids: CASSRQWNTEAFF.

This chain joins TRBV24-1 and TRBJ2-5; unclear D gene. V was pared by 2 bases and J by 1 base, with 4 bases between. Germline CDR1 KGHDR, CDR2 SFDVKD. The CDR3 sequence is 13 residues long. CDR3 sequence (DNA): TGTGCCACCAGTGATTCACCCCAAGAGACCCAGTACTTC. Amino acids: CATSDSPQETQYF.

About this clonotype: This may be a read error, as it is one base from a much larger clone. This chain uses TRBV7-2 with TRBJ2-3; 11 bases are a match to TRBD2. The germline V gene has CDR1 SGHTA and CDR2 FQGNSA. Trimming cost V 1 base and J 5 bases; bases outside gene matches: 2. The CDR3 covers 15 residues. CDR3 loop: CTSSLVLAGGDTQYF. The CDR3, as DNA: TGTACCAGCAGCTTAGTCCTAGCGGGGGGAGATACGCAGTATTTT.

V and J are TRBV27 and TRBJ2-1; 7 nucleotides match TRBD1. V lost 3 bases to trimming and J lost 8 bases; unmatched junction nucleotides: 7. This CDR3 spans 14 amino acids. Germline V gene data show CDR1 as MNHEY and CDR2 as SMNVEV (reference sequence). CDR3 protein: CASSLRQGGDEQFF. CDR3 coding DNA: TGTGCCAGCAGTTTGAGACAGGGTGGGGATGAGCAGTTCTTC.

The rearrangement links TRBV29-1 to TRBJ2-1, with D possibly matching TRBD2 (7 bases). Per germline, CDR1 SQVTM and CDR2 ANQGSEA. The CDR3 length is 15 residues. Trimming removed 7 bases from V and 1 base from J, with 17 bases in between. The CDR3, as DNA: TGCAGCGCAAGTATGAGGGGGGGTTCCTACAATGAGCAGTTCTTC. This encodes CSASMRGGSYNEQFF.

The chain links TRBV2 to TRBJ1-4; TRBD1 matches at 8 bases. Germline loops: CDR1 SNHLY, CDR2 FYNNEI. Losses at the gene ends were 10 bases for V and 0 bases for J; bases not matched to a gene: 4. The CDR3 covers 14 residues. CDR3: CATTDRATNEKLFF. CDR3 DNA sequence: TGTGCCACTACGGACAGGGCAACTAATGAAAAACTGTTTTTT.

J is TRBJ1-2 and V is TRBV4-1; D is unresolved. The length of the CDR3 is 15 residues. The germline V gene encodes CDR1 MGHRA and CDR2 YSYEKL. Trimming stripped 0 bases from V and 0 bases from J, with 8 bases between. CDR3 amino acids: CASSQDNSPNYGYTF. CDR3 in DNA: TGCGCCAGCAGCCAAGACAACAGCCCTAACTATGGCTACACCTTC.

This clonotype was detected only a few times. The chain joins TRBV6-2 or TRBV6-3 to TRBJ2-3; 15 bases agree with TRBD2. The CDR3 loop spans 16 amino acids. CDR1 and CDR2 (germline): MNHEY, SVGEGT. J gave up 7 bases and V 2 bases, and 4 bases lay outside the gene matches. CDR3 sequence reads: CASSYGLAGGVNTQYF. CDR3 in DNA: TGTGCCAGCAGTTACGGACTAGCGGGGGGGGTAAATACGCAGTATTTT.

This clonotype was picked up many times. This chain joins TRBV7-6 and TRBJ2-2; the D gene is possibly TRBD1 (6 bases). V was shortened by 5 bases and J by 5 bases, with 9 bases between the two germline ends. Germline assignment: CDR1 SGHVS and CDR2 FNYEAQ. The CDR3 spans 13 residues. CDR3 sequence reads: CASSHTGTGELFF. CDR3 bases: TGTGCCAGCAGCCATACAGGGACCGGGGAGCTGTTTTTT.

This clonotype came up many times. This chain joins TRBV7-6 and TRBJ2-1, with a tentative D call TRBD2 (5 bases). This CDR3 has 14 amino acids. Trimming shortened V by 5 bases and J by 6 bases, and 14 bases separated the two germline ends. Germline values: CDR1 SGHVS, CDR2 FNYEAQ. The CDR3 region has the DNA TGTGCCAGCAGCCGTGAGGGAGAGTCCAATGAGCAGTTCTTC. It encodes CASSREGESNEQFF.

This clonotype came up a few times. The chain recombines TRBV12-3 or TRBV12-4 with TRBJ2-1; D is unresolved. This CDR3 region has 16 residues. V was shortened by 3 bases and J by 2 bases, with 14 bases between the two germline ends. The CDR3 DNA follows: TGTGCCAGCAGTTTCCGGGCGGTCCTGACCTACAATGAGCAGTTCTTC. This sequence encodes CASSFRAVLTYNEQFF.